Following are 20 T cell receptor beta chains from one sample sequenced in a study of T cells in localized non-small cell lung cancer. Repertoires were generated with immunoSEQ multiplex PCR, while TCRdb's copy carries only in-frame clones and drops some. In the table there are 2,000 or so clones, 25% to 30% of which are singletons. The sequenced sample was normal lung tissue next to the tumor, obtained before any cancer treatment. Every receptor here comes from a female donor aged 60 or older with stage I lung adenocarcinoma.

The gene calls are TRBV18 and TRBJ1-1; D ambiguous. The CDR3 is made up of 13 amino acids. Germline CDR1 KGHSH, CDR2 LQKENI. V lost 2 bases, J lost 0 bases, and 4 bases lay in between. The CDR3 here is CASSPGVNTEAFF. In DNA, the CDR3 is TGTGCCAGCTCACCAGGGGTGAACACTGAAGCTTTCTTT.

CDR3 residues: CASSRPVGRGSNYGYTF. Written as DNA, the CDR3 is TGTGCCAGCAGTCGGCCCGTAGGCAGGGGATCTAACTATGGCTACACCTTC. V and J are TRBV6-8 and TRBJ1-2; maybe TRBD1 (6 bases). The CDR3 totals 17 residues. Germline assignment: CDR1 MNHGY and CDR2 SAAAGT. V lost 5 bases and J lost 0, with 19 bases in between.

The chain carries TRBV6-8 and TRBJ1-4; TRBD1 matches at 8 bases. This CDR3 region has 15 residues. Trimming took 6 bases from V and 6 from J; bases not matched to a gene: 9. Germline V CDR1 and CDR2: MNHGY, SAAAGT. The CDR3 loop is CASRLTYRGDEKLFF. CDR3 coding DNA: TGTGCCAGCAGACTGACTTACAGGGGGGATGAAAAACTGTTTTTT.

The V and J genes are TRBV19 and TRBJ2-1; maybe TRBD1 (8 bases). The CDR3 sequence is 14 residues long. The germline CDR1 and CDR2 sequences are LNHDA and SQIVND (reference sequence). V was clipped by 5 bases and J by 13 bases, with 21 bases between them. As DNA, the CDR3 is TGTGCCAGTAGTCCCGGGACAGGCCCGGGGGGACAGTTCTTC. Amino acid sequence: CASSPGTGPGGQFF. Looking up the rest from reference TRBV19 and TRBJ2-1 gives the full variable domain: DGGITQSPKYLFRKEGQNVTLSCEQNLNHDAMYWYRQDPGQGLRLIYYSQIVNDFQKGDIAEGYSVSREKKESFPLTVTSAQKNPTAFYLCASSPGTGPGGQFFGPGTRLTVL.

This chain connects TRBV12-5 to TRBJ1-5, with 8 bases identical to TRBD1. Germline CDR1 and CDR2: LGHNT and FRNRAP. The CDR3 is made up of 16 amino acids. Trimming took 2 bases from V and 3 from J; bases not matched to a gene: 6. The CDR3 DNA follows: TGTGCTAGTGGTTTGATGTCAGGGGGCCCCAATCAGCCCCAGCATTTT. It encodes CASGLMSGGPNQPQHF.

This clone was counted only a few times. The chain recombines TRBV14 with TRBJ2-1; 12 nucleotides agree with TRBD2. This CDR3 comprises 19 residues. V gave up 3 bases and J gave up 7 bases; unmatched junction bases: 16. The germline gives CDR1 SGHDN, CDR2 FVKESK. The CDR3, as DNA: TGTGCCAGCAGCCAGTGGACAAGAAAGACTAGCGGGAGAGGAAATGAGCAGTTCTTC. It is translated as CASSQWTRKTSGRGNEQFF.

This clone has just a few counts. The CDR3 bases are TGTGCCAGCAGTTACGATAATAGGACTCCCGTGAGGAGTACGCAGTATTTT. It translates to CASSYDNRTPVRSTQYF. The V gene is TRBV6-8, the J gene TRBJ2-3, with a tentative D call TRBD2 (5 bases). CDR3 length equals 17 residues. V was pared by 2 bases and J by 8 bases, with 23 bases between. Germline CDR1 reads MNHGY; CDR2 reads SAAAGT.

The chain joins TRBV9 to TRBJ2-7; 13 nucleotides agree with TRBD2. Trimming removed 5 bases from V and 3 bases from J; junction bases left unmatched: 2. This CDR3 has 14 residues. Germline assignment: CDR1 SGDLS and CDR2 YYNGEE. CDR3 region: CASRRLAGGYEQYF. CDR3 DNA sequence: TGTGCCAGCAGAAGACTAGCGGGGGGCTACGAGCAGTACTTC.

This chain links TRBV6-8 with TRBJ1-2; the match to TRBD1 covers 7 bases. Looked up from germline, CDR1 is MNHGY and CDR2 is SAAAGT. The J segment lost 6 bases and the V segment lost 4 bases, leaving 8 bases of the junction unmatched. This CDR3 spans 14 amino acids. The CDR3 region is CASSLSRQGNGYTF. The CDR3 nucleotides read TGTGCCAGCAGTTTAAGCCGACAGGGAAATGGCTACACCTTC.

This clone showed up just a few times. V gene TRBV6-8 combines with J gene TRBJ2-3, with D perhaps TRBD2 (5 bases). The germline gives CDR1 MNHGY, CDR2 SAAAGT. V lost 2 bases, J lost 0 bases, and 9 bases lay in between. The CDR3 extends over 15 amino acids. This CDR3 is CASSYVSGSTDTQYF. The CDR3 DNA is TGTGCCAGCAGTTACGTCAGCGGTAGCACAGATACGCAGTATTTT.

The chain has TRBV14 and TRBJ1-5; no clear D. The CDR3 totals 13 residues. Germline lookup yields CDR1 SGHDN and CDR2 FVKESK. The germline V and J ends were trimmed by 5 bases and 5 bases, with 10 bases remaining between them. In nucleotides, the CDR3 is TGTGCCAGCAGCAAGGGCGCAGATCAGCCCCAGCATTTT. Its translation is CASSKGADQPQHF.

CDR3 protein: CASRLAGVKDTQYF. Here the CDR3 DNA reads TGTGCCAGCAGATTAGCGGGAGTAAAAGATACGCAGTATTTT. V usage is TRBV6-8 and J usage is TRBJ2-3; 9 nucleotides match TRBD2. Unmatched junction bases numbered 6, after V lost 6 bases and J lost 5 bases. CDR3 length: 14 residues. The germline CDR1 and CDR2 sequences are MNHGY and SAAAGT.

This clone has only a few counts. The CDR3 end lies 1 residue beyond the end of the read and is filled in from the germline J gene. Other DNA sequences in this sample translate to the same CDR3. The chain employs TRBV10-3 and TRBJ2-7; possibly TRBD2 for D (5 bases). The CDR3 totals 12 residues. V was clipped by 2 bases and J by 4 bases, with 6 bases between them. Per the germline V gene, CDR1 is ENHRY and CDR2 is SYGVKD. The CDR3 protein is CAISEVAYEQYF. The CDR3 bases that were read are TGTGCCATCAGTGAGGTAGCGTACGAGCAGTAC.

This clone was observed a few times. V gene TRBV19 combines with J gene TRBJ2-1; 12 bases are a match to TRBD2. Germline V gives CDR1 LNHDA, CDR2 SQIVND (reference sequence). The CDR3 length is 16 residues. V lost 8 bases to trimming and J lost 2 bases; unmatched junction nucleotides: 7. Here the CDR3 DNA reads TGTGCCAGTTATCCCGGGACTAGCGGGCCCTACAATGAGCAGTTCTTC. Protein: CASYPGTSGPYNEQFF.

This chain links TRBV30 with TRBJ1-3; no reliable D call. Germline values: CDR1 GTSNPN, CDR2 SVGIG (reference sequence). V lost 3 bases and J 0 bases, leaving 6 bases between the germline ends. The CDR3 extends over 13 amino acids. CDR3 nucleotides: TGTGCCTGGAGCGCAGGCTCTGGAAACACCATATATTTT. Amino acids: CAWSAGSGNTIYF.

This clone is large. The rearrangement joins TRBV30 to TRBJ2-2, with TRBD1 matching 7 bases. The junction had 6 bases not matched to a gene; V was cut back by 5 bases and J by 3 bases. Germline V lookup: CDR1 GTSNPN, CDR2 SVGIG (reference sequence). The CDR3 has 14 residues. The CDR3, as DNA: TGTGCCTGGGACAAGACAGGGTACACCGGGGAGCTGTTTTTT. It translates to CAWDKTGYTGELFF. Looking up the rest from reference TRBV30 and TRBJ2-2 gives the full variable domain: SQTIHQWPATLVQPVGSPLSLECTVEGTSNPNLYWYRQAAGRGLQLLFYSVGIGQISSEVPQNLSASRPQDRQFILSSKKLLLSDSGFYLCAWDKTGYTGELFFGEGSRLTVL.

The chain links TRBV2 to TRBJ2-3; TRBD1 might be the D (6 bases). Trimming pared 11 bases from V and 3 bases from J, leaving 18 bases between. The germline V gene encodes CDR1 SNHLY and CDR2 FYNNEI. This CDR3 has 14 residues. CDR3 DNA: TGTGCCTTGGGGCAGGGGAGAGGTACAGATACGCAGTATTTT. It yields the protein CALGQGRGTDTQYF.

The chain employs TRBV18 and TRBJ2-7; a possible D gene is TRBD1 (5 bases). The germline gives CDR1 KGHSH, CDR2 LQKENI. The CDR3 sequence is 13 residues long. V was pared by 2 bases and J by 3 bases, with 8 bases between. The CDR3 DNA sequence: TGTGCCAGCTCACCAGACAGATTCTACGAGCAGTACTTC. Translation gives CASSPDRFYEQYF.

The chain has TRBV11-3 and TRBJ1-2; the D is unclear. The germline gives CDR1 SGHNT, CDR2 YENEEA. The V and J ends lost 5 bases and 5 bases respectively, with 21 bases between them. This CDR3 has 16 amino acids. Here the CDR3 DNA reads TGTGCCAGCAGCCGTACCGGGCCCCGGGTAGGGTATGGCTACACCTTC. This gives the protein CASSRTGPRVGYGYTF.

V is TRBV6-8 and J is TRBJ2-1; 16 bases are a match to TRBD2. J was trimmed by 3 bases and V by 0 bases; bases with no gene match: 5. CDR3 length equals 19 residues. Per germline, CDR1 MNHGY and CDR2 SAAAGT. In DNA, the CDR3 is TGTGCCAGCAGTTACTCGGGACTAGCGGGAGGGGTTCGCTACAATGAGCAGTTCTTC. Amino acids: CASSYSGLAGGVRYNEQFF.